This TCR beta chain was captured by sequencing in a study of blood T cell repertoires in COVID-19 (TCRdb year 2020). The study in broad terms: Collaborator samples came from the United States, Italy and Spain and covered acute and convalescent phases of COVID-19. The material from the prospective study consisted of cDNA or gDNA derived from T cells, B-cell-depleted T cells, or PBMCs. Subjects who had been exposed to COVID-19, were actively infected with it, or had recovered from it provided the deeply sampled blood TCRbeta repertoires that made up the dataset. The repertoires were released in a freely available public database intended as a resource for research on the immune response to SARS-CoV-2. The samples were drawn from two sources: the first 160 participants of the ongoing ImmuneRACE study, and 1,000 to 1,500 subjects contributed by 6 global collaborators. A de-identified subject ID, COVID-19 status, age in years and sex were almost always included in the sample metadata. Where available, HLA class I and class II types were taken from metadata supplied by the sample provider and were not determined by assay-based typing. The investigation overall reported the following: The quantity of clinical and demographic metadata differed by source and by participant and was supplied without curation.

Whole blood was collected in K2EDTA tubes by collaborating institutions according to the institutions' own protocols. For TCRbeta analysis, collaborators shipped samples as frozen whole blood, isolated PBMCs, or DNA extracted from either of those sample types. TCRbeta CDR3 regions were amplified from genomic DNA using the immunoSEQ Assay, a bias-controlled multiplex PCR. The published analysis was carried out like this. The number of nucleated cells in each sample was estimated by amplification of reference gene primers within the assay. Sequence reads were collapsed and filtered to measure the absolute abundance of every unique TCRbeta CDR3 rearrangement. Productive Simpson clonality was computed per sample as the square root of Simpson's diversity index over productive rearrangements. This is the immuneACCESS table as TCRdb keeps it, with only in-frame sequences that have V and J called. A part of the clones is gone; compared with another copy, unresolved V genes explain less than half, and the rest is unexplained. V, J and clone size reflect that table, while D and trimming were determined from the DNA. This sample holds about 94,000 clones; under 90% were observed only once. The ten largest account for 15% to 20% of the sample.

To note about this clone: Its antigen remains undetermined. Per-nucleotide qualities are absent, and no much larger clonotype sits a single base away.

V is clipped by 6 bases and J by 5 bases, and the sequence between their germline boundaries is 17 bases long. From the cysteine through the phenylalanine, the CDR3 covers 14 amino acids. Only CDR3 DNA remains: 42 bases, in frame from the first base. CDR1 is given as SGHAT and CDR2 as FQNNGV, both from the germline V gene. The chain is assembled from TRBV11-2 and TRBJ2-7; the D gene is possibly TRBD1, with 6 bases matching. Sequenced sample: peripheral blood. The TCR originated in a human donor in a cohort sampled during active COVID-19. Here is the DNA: TGTGCCAGCAGTGGGAACAGGGTAAGCCACGAGCAGTACTTC. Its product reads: CASSGNRVSHEQYF.